Described below is a single TCR beta chain sequence and its context. Its antigen is still unknown. One base away there is no much larger clone; base qualities are not given. The data originate from a study of blood T cell repertoires in COVID-19 (TCRdb year 2020). Some background on the complete study: The collaborator samples originated in the United States, Italy and Spain and spanned the acute and convalescent phases of COVID-19. The material from the prospective study consisted of cDNA or gDNA derived from T cells, B-cell-depleted T cells, or PBMCs. Deeply sampled blood TCRbeta repertoires from subjects exposed to, actively infected with, or recovered from COVID-19 were included in the dataset. The repertoires were released in a freely available public database meant as a resource for research on the immune response to SARS-CoV-2. Samples came from the ongoing ImmuneRACE study (first 160 participants) plus 1,254 subjects from 6 global collaborators. The sample metadata nearly always contained a de-identified subject ID, COVID-19 status, age in years and sex. Where HLA class I and class II types were available, the types were taken from metadata supplied by the sample provider, not from assay-based typing. Overall study outcomes, separate from this receptor: The quantity of clinical and demographic metadata differed by source and by participant and was supplied without curation.

TCRbeta CDR3 regions were amplified from genomic DNA by means of the immunoSEQ Assay, a bias-controlled multiplex PCR. Per the authors' processing: The number of nucleated cells in each sample was estimated from the amplification of reference gene primers within the assay. To quantify the absolute abundance of each unique TCRbeta CDR3 rearrangement, sequence reads were collapsed and filtered. For each sample, productive Simpson clonality was calculated as the square root of Simpson's diversity index across productive rearrangements. Here the immuneACCESS table is served through TCRdb, limited to in-frame sequences with V and J called. Missing clones are a known gap in these copies; in checked studies unresolved V genes cover under half, and the rest lacks a known reason. V and J calls and clone size come straight from that table; D and trimming were deduced from the DNA. For this sample the table gives 250,000 to 350,000 clones, of which 70% to 85% were detected only once. The top ten hold 1.4% to 1.5% of the sample.

V and J are trimmed by 6 bases and 0 bases, and the gene matches miss 5 bases of the junction. Based on the germline V gene, the CDR1 and CDR2 sequences are SGHTA and FQGNSA. Including cysteine and phenylalanine, the CDR3 has 15 amino acids. Of the read, only the CDR3 DNA is kept; its 45 bases are in frame from base 1. At one collaborating source in Seattle, patients were enrolled during active infection and were followed longitudinally through the course of disease. Whole blood was collected in K2EDTA tubes by collaborating institutions according to the institutions' own protocols. Collaborator samples were shipped for TCRbeta analysis as frozen whole blood, isolated PBMCs, or DNA extracted from either sample type.

Input material: peripheral blood. The chain employs TRBV7-2 and TRBJ1-1, with 9 middle bases fitting TRBD1. The TCR was taken from a human donor with COVID-19, enrolled during active disease. The donor label of this sample is uncertain. The nucleotide sequence reads as follows: TGTGCCAGCAGGAGGACAGGGGAGGTGAACACTGAAGCTTTCTTT. This gives the protein CASRRTGEVNTEAFF.